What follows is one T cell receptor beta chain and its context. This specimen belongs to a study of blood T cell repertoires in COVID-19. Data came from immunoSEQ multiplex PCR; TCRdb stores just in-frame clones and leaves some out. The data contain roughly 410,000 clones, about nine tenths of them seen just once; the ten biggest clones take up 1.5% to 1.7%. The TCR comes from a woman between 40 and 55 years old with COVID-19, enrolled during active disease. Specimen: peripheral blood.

This CDR3 is CASSSGQMYGYTF. CDR3 coding DNA: TGCGCCAGCAGCTCGGGACAGATGTATGGCTACACCTTC. The rearrangement uses TRBV5-1 and TRBJ1-2; 7 nucleotides align to TRBD1. The trim removed 3 bases at V and 5 bases at J, leaving 4 bases unmatched. The CDR3 extends over 13 amino acids. Looked up from germline, CDR1 is SGHRS and CDR2 is YFSETQ.